This entry features one T cell receptor beta chain sequence. The data derive from a study of OX40 agonist ivuxolimab in advanced cancers. The germline V gene has CDR1 SGHAT and CDR2 FQNNGV. The CDR3 is 17 residues long. V was cut by 5 bases and J by 0 bases, with 19 bases left in between. Produced via immunoSEQ multiplex PCR; TCRdb's table is partial and in-frame only. The sample includes roughly 90,000 clones, 70% to 90% of them seen just once. The chain joins TRBV11-2 to TRBJ1-2; D not resolved. The clonotype comes from an adult with an advanced solid tumor such as melanoma, head and neck, liver or kidney cancer. Sample: CD4+ or CD8+ T cells sorted from blood, taken in a trial of the OX40 agonist ivuxolimab. CDR3 amino acids: CASSSNNGPTANYGYTF. DNA of the CDR3: TGTGCCAGCAGCAGTAATAATGGACCGACTGCTAACTATGGCTACACCTTC.